This note documents a single T cell receptor beta chain sequence. No cognate antigen has been identified for it. Per-nucleotide qualities are absent, and no much larger clonotype sits a single base away. From cysteine to phenylalanine, the CDR3 is 15 amino acids long. Only the CDR3 DNA stays, 45 bases, in frame from base 1. From a lookup of the germline V gene, CDR1 and CDR2 are MNHEY and SVGAGI. The V end loses 2 bases and the J end loses 3 bases, and a stretch of 11 bases separates them. The sample is drawn from a study of T cells in localized non-small cell lung cancer (dated by TCRdb to the early 2020s). For context, the study as a whole: Comparing tumors with uninvolved tumor-adjacent lungs, the study looked at the T cell repertoires of fewer than 250 patients with early-stage NSCLC. The cohort was made up of some 240 treatment-naive NSCLC patients whose localized lung tumors had been resected. A mean age of around 69 years was recorded for the NSCLC patients, of whom 129 were male and more than 95 were female.

TCR beta CDR3 regions were sequenced from DNA using the immunoSEQ Assay. In the source study's methods: To compute T cell density, TCR beta template counts were normalized to usable DNA, which was estimated by amplifying housekeeping genes. The preseqR package was used to estimate richness by extrapolating to 400,000 templates for PBMC samples and to 120,000 templates for tissue samples. Clonality was defined as one minus Pielou's evenness. Tissue-enriched TCRs were identified through differential abundance testing performed on productive amino-acid clonotypes, with a minimum total count of 5 and an alpha of 0.1. The Jaccard Index and the Morisita Overlap Index were used to quantify repertoire overlap between compartments. GLIPH clustered TCR beta CDR3s with public tetramer-defined viral CDR3s; viral motifs required at least three viral sequences plus V-gene enrichment. TCRdb carries this immuneACCESS record with in-frame sequences only. Its versions omit some clonotypes, under half of them owing to an unresolved V gene in the studies checked, with the rest unexplained. V, J and clone size reflect that table, while D and trimming were determined from the DNA. The sample table contains roughly 66,000 clones; only one count was recorded for around 90% of them. The top ten hold under 2% of the sample.

The paper as a whole reports these results and caveats: Higher T cell density in blood was associated with longer overall survival, whereas higher clonality in adjacent lung was associated with shorter survival. Because multi-region tumor sequencing was not done, intratumor heterogeneity could not be ruled out. A median of roughly 50 of the top 100 tumor clones turned up in the paired uninvolved adjacent lung, and 25 to 35 of those clones also ranked among the top 100 of that same adjacent lung. Uninvolved tumor-adjacent lung showed the highest T cell clonality, higher than tumor, which suggests more focused antigenic responses in the adjacent lung. Because of the exploratory design, TCR variables were selected using unadjusted p-values without false-discovery rate correction.

At diagnosis, tumor, uninvolved tumor-adjacent lung and peripheral blood were collected and then preserved as a mix of FFPE and fresh-frozen material. For TCR repertoire profiling, blood samples were analyzed in the form of peripheral blood mononuclear cells. The rearranged segments are TRBV6-5 and TRBJ1-5; tentative D gene TRBD1, with 6 bases matching. This clonotype was sampled from a woman aged 40 to 75 with stage I lung adenocarcinoma. The specimen comprised peripheral blood, sampled before any cancer treatment. The base sequence is TGTGCCAGCAGTTACGGGGTGGGGGCCAATCAGCCCCAGCATTTT. Its protein reads: CASSYGVGANQPQHF.